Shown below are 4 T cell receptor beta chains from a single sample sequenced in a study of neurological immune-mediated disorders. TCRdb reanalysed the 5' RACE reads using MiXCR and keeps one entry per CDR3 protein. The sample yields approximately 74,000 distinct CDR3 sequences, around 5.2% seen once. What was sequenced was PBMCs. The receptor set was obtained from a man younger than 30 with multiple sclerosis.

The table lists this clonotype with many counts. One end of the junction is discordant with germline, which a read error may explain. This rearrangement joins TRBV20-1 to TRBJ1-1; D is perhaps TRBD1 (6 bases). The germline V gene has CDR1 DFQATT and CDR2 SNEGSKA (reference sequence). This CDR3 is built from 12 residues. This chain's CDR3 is CSARVALDRPTF. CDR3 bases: TGCAGTGCTAGAGTCGCCCTGGACAGACCGACTTTT.

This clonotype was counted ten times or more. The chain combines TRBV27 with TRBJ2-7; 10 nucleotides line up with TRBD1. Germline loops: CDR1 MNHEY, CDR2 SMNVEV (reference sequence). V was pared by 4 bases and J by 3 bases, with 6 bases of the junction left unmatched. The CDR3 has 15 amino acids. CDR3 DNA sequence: TGTGCCAGCAGTTCCCTTCGGGACAGGGGCTACGAGCAGTACTTC. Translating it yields CASSSLRDRGYEQYF.

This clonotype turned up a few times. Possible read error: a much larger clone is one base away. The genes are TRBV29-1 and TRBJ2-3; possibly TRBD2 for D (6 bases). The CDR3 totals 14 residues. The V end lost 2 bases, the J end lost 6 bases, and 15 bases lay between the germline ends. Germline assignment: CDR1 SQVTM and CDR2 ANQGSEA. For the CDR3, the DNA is TGCAGCGTTGAAACTAGCACAGAGGGGGATACGCAGTATTTT. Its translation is CSVETSTEGDTQYF.

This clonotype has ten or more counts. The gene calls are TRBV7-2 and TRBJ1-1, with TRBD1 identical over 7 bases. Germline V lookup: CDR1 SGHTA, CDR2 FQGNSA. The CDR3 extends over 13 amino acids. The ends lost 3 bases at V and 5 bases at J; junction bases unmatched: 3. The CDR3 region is CASSFRQGTEAFF. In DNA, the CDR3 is TGTGCCAGCAGCTTTCGACAGGGTACTGAAGCTTTCTTT.